The source of this T cell receptor beta chain is a study of OX40 agonist ivuxolimab in advanced cancers. Background for the entire study: The costimulatory receptor OX40 (CD134) was targeted by ivuxolimab, a fully human IgG2 agonistic monoclonal antibody. Intravenous ivuxolimab was administered to patients every 2 weeks at six dose levels: 0.01, 0.1, 0.3, 1.5, 3 and 10 mg/kg. Of the approximately 53 patients in dose escalation, some 19 had hepatocellular carcinoma, some 15 had melanoma, 9 had renal cell carcinoma and 9 had head and neck cancer. In the dose-escalation cohort, more than 80% of patients were male, and the mean age was roughly 60 years with a range of about 20 to 90. Patients were allowed to have had prior anti-PD-1, anti-PD-L1 or anti-CTLA-4 therapy, and 30% to 40% of the dose-escalation patients had been treated with checkpoint inhibitors. Partial responses occurred in three dose-escalation patients, of whom one had hepatocellular carcinoma and two had cutaneous melanoma. The purpose of peripheral TCRbeta sequencing was to test whether ivuxolimab changed TCR sequence diversity and led to clonal T-cell expansion. The paper covers the monotherapy dose-escalation part of the phase I ivuxolimab trial, which included N ≈ 50 patients.

CDR3 length: 16 amino acids, cysteine to phenylalanine. The kept DNA is CDR3 alone, 48 bases in frame from the first base. The germline V gene sets CDR1 to MDHEN and CDR2 to SYDVKM. The junction shows trimming of 3 bases on V and 4 bases on J, and the gene matches do not reach 6 bases of it. Overall results and qualifications from the work: Clonal expansion of both CD4+ and CD8+ blood T cells was observed from baseline to week 6 at doses 0.1 to 3.0 mg/kg. After ivuxolimab, expanded clones were on average more numerous among CD8+ T cells than among CD4+ T cells. The antigen specificity of the clonally expanded peripheral T cells was not determined. Low levels of normalized T-cell clonal expansion were also seen in some nonresponding patients. In the 0.1-3.0 mg/kg groups, partial responders had among the lowest normalized peripheral clonal expansion, particularly in CD8+ T cells.

Patients with autoimmune disease history or receiving systemic immunosuppression were excluded from the trial. Peripheral blood for TCR sequencing was drawn from every dose cohort at baseline, at cycle 4 day 1 and at cycle 7 day 1. Samples were obtained from an open-label, multicenter, first-in-human phase I dose-escalation trial of ivuxolimab. The trial enrolled adults with locally advanced or metastatic head and neck squamous cell, hepatocellular, melanoma or renal cell carcinoma. CD4+ and CD8+ T cells were sorted separately from peripheral blood before TCR sequencing. Worth noting for this clone: Its cognate antigen has yet to be identified. Base quality data are lacking; no much larger clone is found one base away.

Genomic DNA was extracted from sorted cells for sequencing of the TCRbeta CDR3 region. The immunoSEQ Assay was used to sequence the TCRbeta CDR3 regions. TCRdb limited this immuneACCESS table to in-frame rearrangements with V and J called. A share of clones is missing; checked studies link under half to unresolved V genes, and the rest is unexplained. The sample profile shows 65,000 to 90,000 clones; under 95% of them were found once. Almost 8.5% of the sample belongs to the ten largest clones. This specimen was CD4+ or CD8+ T cells sorted from blood, taken in a trial of the OX40 agonist ivuxolimab. The chain was built from TRBV28 and TRBJ1-2, with 12 central nucleotides matching TRBD1. The receptor was derived from an adult with an advanced solid tumor such as melanoma, head and neck, liver or kidney cancer. The CDR3 has the sequence CASSFLPGQGAYGYTF. The DNA sequence follows: TGTGCCAGCAGTTTTTTACCGGGACAGGGGGCCTATGGCTACACCTTC.